A selection of T cell receptor beta chains follows, all from one sample in a study of blood T cell repertoires in COVID-19. Only in-frame clones appear in the TCRdb table, and some are missing; sequencing was by immunoSEQ multiplex PCR. This table has fewer than 300,000 clones, roughly 80% appearing once. The sequencing input was PBMCs or T cells enriched from blood (not recorded which). The source is a man aged 40-50 years who had been exposed to COVID-19. CDR3s include the opening cysteine and the closing phenylalanine or tryptophan. Each record gives: CDR3 protein, CDR3 DNA, D gene, clone size, V gene, J gene. A D gene is named only where the DNA matches it firmly. Rows give clone size only sometimes, using once, few, many, or a class for an expanded clone.

cdr3_aa: CASSSRQGAYNEQFF; cdr3_nt: TGTGCCAGCAGCTCGCGACAGGGGGCCTACAATGAGCAGTTCTTC; d_call: TRBD1; clone_size: few; v_call: TRBV5-4; j_call: TRBJ2-1
cdr3_aa: CASSLQGGSPLHF; cdr3_nt: TGTGCCAGCAGTTTGCAGGGTGGCTCACCCCTCCACTTT; d_call: -; clone_size: -; v_call: TRBV12-3/TRBV12-4; j_call: TRBJ1-6
cdr3_aa: CASSYSRVRTEAFF; cdr3_nt: TGTGCCAGCAGTTACTCGAGGGTTAGGACTGAAGCTTTCTTT; d_call: -; clone_size: few; v_call: TRBV6-5; j_call: TRBJ1-1
cdr3_aa: CASSKGMGASYGYTF; cdr3_nt: TGTGCCAGCAGCAAAGGGATGGGGGCGTCGTATGGCTACACCTTC; d_call: -; clone_size: -; v_call: TRBV21-1; j_call: TRBJ1-2
cdr3_aa: CASSSGRVMVNTEAFF; cdr3_nt: TGTGCCAGCAGTTCGGGCAGGGTGATGGTGAACACTGAAGCTTTCTTT; d_call: -; clone_size: -; v_call: TRBV6-2/TRBV6-3; j_call: TRBJ1-1
cdr3_aa: CASRGQKNQPQHF; cdr3_nt: TGTGCCAGCAGGGGACAGAAAAATCAGCCCCAGCATTTT; d_call: TRBD1; clone_size: -; v_call: TRBV6-5; j_call: TRBJ1-5
cdr3_aa: CATYRVYYGYTF; cdr3_nt: TGTGCCACATACAGGGTCTACTATGGCTACACCTTC; d_call: -; clone_size: -; v_call: TRBV6-5; j_call: TRBJ1-2
cdr3_aa: CAKGQANYEQYF; cdr3_nt: TGTGCCAAAGGACAGGCCAACTACGAGCAGTACTTC; d_call: TRBD1; clone_size: -; v_call: TRBV2; j_call: TRBJ2-7
cdr3_aa: CTSSQDRGRAYSFRDYEQYF; cdr3_nt: TGCACCAGCAGCCAAGATCGTGGGAGGGCATATTCGTTCAGGGACTACGAGCAGTACTTC; d_call: -; clone_size: -; v_call: TRBV1; j_call: TRBJ2-7
cdr3_aa: CASSRLASNTGELFF; cdr3_nt: TGTGCCAGCAGCCGACTAGCGTCGAACACCGGGGAGCTGTTTTTT; d_call: TRBD2; clone_size: -; v_call: TRBV7-3; j_call: TRBJ2-2
cdr3_aa: CATDRGGNTIYF; cdr3_nt: TGTGCCACCGACAGGGGGGGAAACACCATATATTTT; d_call: TRBD1; clone_size: once; v_call: TRBV6-5; j_call: TRBJ1-3
cdr3_aa: CAVEDKTTGELFF; cdr3_nt: TGTGCCGTAGAGGACAAAACCACCGGGGAGCTGTTTTTT; d_call: -; clone_size: once; v_call: TRBV11-2; j_call: TRBJ2-2
cdr3_aa: CASSIPQDYGYTF; cdr3_nt: TGTGCCAGTAGTATTCCCCAGGACTATGGCTACACCTTC; d_call: -; clone_size: -; v_call: TRBV19; j_call: TRBJ1-2
cdr3_aa: CASSGQGLGLNTEAFF; cdr3_nt: TGTGCCAGCAGTGGACAGGGCCTGGGGTTGAACACTGAAGCTTTCTTT; d_call: TRBD1; clone_size: -; v_call: TRBV2; j_call: TRBJ1-1
cdr3_aa: CASSSREQHSPLHF; cdr3_nt: TGTGCCAGCAGCTCGAGGGAGCAGCATTCACCCCTCCACTTT; d_call: -; clone_size: -; v_call: TRBV11-3; j_call: TRBJ1-6
cdr3_aa: CASRFRDTLAGAYEQYF; cdr3_nt: TGCGCCAGCAGATTTCGGGACACACTAGCGGGAGCCTACGAGCAGTACTTC; d_call: TRBD2; clone_size: -; v_call: TRBV5-1; j_call: TRBJ2-7
cdr3_aa: CASSTDRYREPQHF; cdr3_nt: TGTGCCAGTAGTACTGACAGGTACCGGGAGCCCCAGCATTTT; d_call: -; clone_size: -; v_call: TRBV19; j_call: TRBJ1-5
cdr3_aa: CSVVGGDAGSLYGYTF; cdr3_nt: TGCAGCGTTGTGGGGGGGGACGCTGGAAGTTTGTATGGCTACACCTTC; d_call: -; clone_size: few; v_call: TRBV29-1; j_call: TRBJ1-2
cdr3_aa: CASSSIAEQFF; cdr3_nt: TGTGCCAGTAGCTCTATCGCTGAGCAGTTCTTC; d_call: -; clone_size: -; v_call: TRBV19; j_call: TRBJ2-1
cdr3_aa: CASSLTVEAFF; cdr3_nt: TGTGCCAGCAGCTTGACAGTTGAAGCTTTCTTT; d_call: -; clone_size: -; v_call: TRBV7-9; j_call: TRBJ1-1
cdr3_aa: CASSPWGLANTGELFF; cdr3_nt: TGTGCCAGCAGCCCCTGGGGGCTAGCGAACACCGGGGAGCTGTTTTTT; d_call: -; clone_size: -; v_call: TRBV3-1/TRBV3-2; j_call: TRBJ2-2
cdr3_aa: CASSQDLQGAARGNEAFF; cdr3_nt: TGTGCCAGCAGCCAAGATTTGCAGGGGGCGGCAAGGGGCAATGAAGCTTTCTTT; d_call: TRBD1; clone_size: -; v_call: TRBV4-2; j_call: TRBJ1-1
cdr3_aa: CAAAGAVSGTDTQYF; cdr3_nt: TGTGCCGCTGCGGGTGCCGTTAGCGGCACAGATACGCAGTATTTT; d_call: -; clone_size: -; v_call: TRBV10-3; j_call: TRBJ2-3
cdr3_aa: CATSDIQSPFPYEQYF; cdr3_nt: TGTGCCACCAGTGACATACAGTCACCGTTTCCCTACGAGCAGTACTTC; d_call: -; clone_size: -; v_call: TRBV24-1; j_call: TRBJ2-7
cdr3_aa: CASSLNRGDQPQHF; cdr3_nt: TGTGCCAGCAGCCTAAATCGGGGGGATCAGCCCCAGCATTTT; d_call: -; clone_size: -; v_call: TRBV5-6; j_call: TRBJ1-5
cdr3_aa: CASSQDPSGRIYEQYF; cdr3_nt: TGTGCCAGCAGCCAAGACCCGAGCGGGAGGATATACGAGCAGTACTTC; d_call: TRBD2; clone_size: -; v_call: TRBV14; j_call: TRBJ2-7
cdr3_aa: CAAGLAGTPVTQYF; cdr3_nt: TGTGCCGCCGGACTAGCGGGGACCCCAGTGACCCAGTACTTC; d_call: TRBD2; clone_size: -; v_call: TRBV10-3; j_call: TRBJ2-5
cdr3_aa: CAISESTGVNTEAFF; cdr3_nt: TGTGCCATCAGTGAGTCGACAGGGGTGAACACTGAAGCTTTCTTT; d_call: TRBD1; clone_size: -; v_call: TRBV10-3; j_call: TRBJ1-1
cdr3_aa: CASSTSLTGPYEQYF; cdr3_nt: TGTGCCAGCAGTACCTCGCTGACAGGTCCCTACGAGCAGTACTTC; d_call: -; clone_size: -; v_call: TRBV28; j_call: TRBJ2-7
cdr3_aa: CASRPSGRAGEQFF; cdr3_nt: TGTGCCAGCAGGCCTAGCGGCCGGGCGGGTGAGCAGTTCTTC; d_call: TRBD2; clone_size: -; v_call: TRBV2; j_call: TRBJ2-1
cdr3_aa: CASIRGNTIYF; cdr3_nt: TGTGCCAGCATCCGGGGAAACACCATATATTTT; d_call: -; clone_size: -; v_call: TRBV12-3/TRBV12-4; j_call: TRBJ1-3
cdr3_aa: CASSPGIMGAEAFF; cdr3_nt: TGTGCCAGCAGCCCCGGTATAATGGGCGCTGAAGCTTTCTTT; d_call: -; clone_size: -; v_call: TRBV11-3; j_call: TRBJ1-1
cdr3_aa: CASSLAGTEAFF; cdr3_nt: TGTGCCAGCAGCTTAGCTGGGACAGAAGCTTTCTTT; d_call: -; clone_size: few; v_call: TRBV7-9; j_call: TRBJ1-1
cdr3_aa: CASSLWEPETQYF; cdr3_nt: TGTGCCAGCAGCTTATGGGAGCCCGAGACCCAGTACTTC; d_call: -; clone_size: -; v_call: TRBV7-2; j_call: TRBJ2-5
cdr3_aa: CASKREGGGGAQYF; cdr3_nt: TGCGCCAGCAAGCGGGAGGGTGGTGGAGGGGCCCAGTACTTC; d_call: TRBD2; clone_size: -; v_call: TRBV5-1; j_call: TRBJ2-5
cdr3_aa: CASSPGLAGIEQYF; cdr3_nt: TGCGCCAGCAGCCCGGGACTAGCGGGTATCGAGCAGTACTTC; d_call: TRBD2; clone_size: -; v_call: TRBV5-1; j_call: TRBJ2-7
cdr3_aa: CASKANRGSGEQYF; cdr3_nt: TGTGCCAGCAAAGCTAACCGGGGGAGCGGAGAGCAGTACTTC; d_call: -; clone_size: -; v_call: TRBV11-3; j_call: TRBJ2-7
cdr3_aa: CASSLPGFEQYF; cdr3_nt: TGTGCCAGCAGTTTACCGGGTTTCGAGCAGTACTTC; d_call: -; clone_size: many; v_call: TRBV28; j_call: TRBJ2-7
cdr3_aa: CASTPAGDQPQHF; cdr3_nt: TGTGCCAGCACCCCCGCAGGGGATCAGCCCCAGCATTTT; d_call: -; clone_size: -; v_call: TRBV25-1; j_call: TRBJ1-5
cdr3_aa: CASSRSQGIDSPLHF; cdr3_nt: TGTGCCAGCTCACGAAGTCAGGGGATAGATTCACCCCTCCACTTT; d_call: -; clone_size: once; v_call: TRBV18; j_call: TRBJ1-6
cdr3_aa: CASSLAPGGDTIYF; cdr3_nt: TGCGCCAGCAGCTTGGCCCCAGGAGGAGACACCATATATTTT; d_call: -; clone_size: -; v_call: TRBV5-1; j_call: TRBJ1-3
cdr3_aa: CASRRNTEAFF; cdr3_nt: TGCGCCAGCAGGAGGAACACTGAAGCTTTCTTT; d_call: -; clone_size: -; v_call: TRBV5-1; j_call: TRBJ1-1